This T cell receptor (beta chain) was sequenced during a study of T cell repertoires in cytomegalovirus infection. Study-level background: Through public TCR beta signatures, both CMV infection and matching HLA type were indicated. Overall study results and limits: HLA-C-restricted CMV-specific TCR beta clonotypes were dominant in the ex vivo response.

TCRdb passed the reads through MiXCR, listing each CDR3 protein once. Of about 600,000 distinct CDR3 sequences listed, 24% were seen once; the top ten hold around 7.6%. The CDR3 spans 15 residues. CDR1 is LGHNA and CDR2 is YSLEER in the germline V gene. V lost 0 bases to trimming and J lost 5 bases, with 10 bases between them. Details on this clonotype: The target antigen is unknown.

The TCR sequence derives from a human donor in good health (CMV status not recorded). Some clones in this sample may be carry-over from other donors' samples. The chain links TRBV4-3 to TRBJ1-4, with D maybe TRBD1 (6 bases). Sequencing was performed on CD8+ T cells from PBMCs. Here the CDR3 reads CASSQDGGQNEKLFF. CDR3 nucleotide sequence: TGCGCCAGCAGCCAAGACGGGGGGCAGAATGAAAAACTGTTTTTT.